This TCR beta chain was captured by sequencing in a study of blood T cell repertoires in COVID-19. CDR1 is SGHDT, CDR2 YYEEEE, per germline. The CDR3 is made up of 15 amino acids. The V gene end was trimmed by 0 bases and the J gene end by 7 bases; junction bases not matched to a gene: 8. This clone was seen only a few times. The method was immunoSEQ multiplex PCR; TCRdb's version includes in-frame clones alone and lacks a portion of them. The table has 110,000 to 150,000 clones, 75% to 85% seen once; the top ten hold 4% to 4.5%. What was sequenced was peripheral blood. This clonotype was obtained from a man aged 55 to 69 with acute or convalescent COVID-19. The chain is built from TRBV5-6 and TRBJ1-1; 8 bases agree with TRBD1. CDR3 in DNA: TGTGCCAGCAGCTTGGGGAACAGGGGGAAGGGTGAAGCTTTCTTT. Protein product: CASSLGNRGKGEAFF. The full variable domain, with the rest looked up from reference TRBV5-6 and TRBJ1-1, is DAGVTQSPTHLIKTRGQQVTLRCSPKSGHDTVSWYQQALGQGPQFIFQYYEEEERQRGNFPDRFSGHQFPNYSSELNVNALLLGDSALYLCASSLGNRGKGEAFFGQGTRLTVV.